What follows is one T cell receptor (beta chain) and its context. The source of the sample is a study of cytomegalovirus exposure and HLA in healthy donors. Generated by immunoSEQ multiplex PCR, the TCRdb table keeps only in-frame clones and is missing some. The sample has some 140,000 clones, 80% to 90% seen once. CDR1 is SGHRS, CDR2 YFSETQ, per germline. Trimming cost V 4 bases and J 4 bases, with 11 bases left between them. The CDR3 is 13 amino acids. The receptor's source is a man aged 18 to 30 in good health and CMV-seronegative. Sequencing was performed on PBMCs. This rearrangement joins TRBV5-1 to TRBJ1-1; D might be TRBD1 (6 bases). The CDR3 nucleotides read TGCGCCAGCAGCCCCAGACAGGCCACTGAAGCTTTCTTT. Residues: CASSPRQATEAFF.